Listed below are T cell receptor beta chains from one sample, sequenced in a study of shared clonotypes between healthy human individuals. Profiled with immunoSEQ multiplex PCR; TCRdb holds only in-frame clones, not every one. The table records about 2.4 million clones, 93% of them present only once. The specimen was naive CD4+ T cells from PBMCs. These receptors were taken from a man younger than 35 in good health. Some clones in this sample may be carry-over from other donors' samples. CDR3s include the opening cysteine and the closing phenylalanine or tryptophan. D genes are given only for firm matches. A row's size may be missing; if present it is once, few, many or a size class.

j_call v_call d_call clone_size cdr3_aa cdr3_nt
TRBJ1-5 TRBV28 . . CASRGSNQPQHF TGTGCCAGCAGGGGTAGCAATCAGCCCCAGCATTTT
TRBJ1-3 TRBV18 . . CASSRLRDGNTIYF TGTGCCAGCTCCCGGCTTCGTGATGGAAACACCATATATTTT
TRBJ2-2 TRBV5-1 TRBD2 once CASSFGTSGMNTGELFF TGCGCCAGCAGCTTTGGGACTAGCGGGATGAACACCGGGGAGCTGTTTTTT
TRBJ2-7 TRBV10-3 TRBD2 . CAISRTSGAYEQYF TGTGCCATCAGCAGGACTAGCGGCGCCTACGAGCAGTACTTC
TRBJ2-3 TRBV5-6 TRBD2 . CASSFGREQDTQYF TGTGCCAGCAGCTTCGGGCGGGAGCAAGATACGCAGTATTTT
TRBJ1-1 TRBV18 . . CASSPLSGQNTEAFF TGTGCCAGCTCACCACTGTCAGGGCAGAACACTGAAGCTTTCTTT
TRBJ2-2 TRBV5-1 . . CASRLSAIAGELFF TGCGCCAGCAGGCTGAGTGCCATCGCCGGGGAGCTGTTTTTT
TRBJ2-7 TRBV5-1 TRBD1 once CASSATGTGTYEQYF TGCGCCAGCAGCGCGACCGGGACAGGGACCTACGAGCAGTACTTC
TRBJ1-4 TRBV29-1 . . CSVQGRAGNEKLFF TGCAGCGTTCAGGGTAGGGCGGGTAATGAAAAACTGTTTTTT
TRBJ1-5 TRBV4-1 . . CASSQAFNQPQHF TGCGCCAGCAGCCAAGCGTTCAATCAGCCCCAGCATTTT
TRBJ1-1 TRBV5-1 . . CASSLGMGSMNTEAFF TGCGCCAGCAGCTTGGGTATGGGTTCAATGAACACTGAAGCTTTCTTT
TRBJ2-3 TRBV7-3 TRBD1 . CASSLIGRGTDTQYF TGTGCCAGCAGCTTAATAGGCAGGGGGACAGATACGCAGTATTTT
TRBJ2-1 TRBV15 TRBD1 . CATSREDRGYNEQFF TGTGCCACCAGCAGAGAGGACAGGGGATACAATGAGCAGTTCTTC
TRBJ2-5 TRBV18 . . CASSPGTGAGETQYF TGTGCCAGCTCACCGGGTACCGGGGCAGGAGAGACCCAGTACTTC
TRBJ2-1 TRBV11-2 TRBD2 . CASSPGLAGVRNEQFF TGTGCCAGCAGCCCGGGACTAGCGGGAGTCCGCAATGAGCAGTTCTTC
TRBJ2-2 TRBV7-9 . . CASSFSPPGISRAGELFF TGTGCCAGCAGCTTTTCACCGCCCGGGATTTCTCGGGCCGGGGAGCTGTTTTTT
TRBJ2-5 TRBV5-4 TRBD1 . CASSTGTGGQETQYF TGTGCCAGCAGCACCGGGACAGGCGGTCAAGAGACCCAGTACTTC
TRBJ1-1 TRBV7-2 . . CASSFSGGNTEAFF TGTGCCAGCAGCTTTTCTGGGGGGAACACTGAAGCTTTCTTT
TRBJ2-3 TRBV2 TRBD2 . CASRQLAAGTDTQYF TGTGCCAGCAGACAACTAGCGGCTGGCACAGATACGCAGTATTTT
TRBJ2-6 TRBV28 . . CASRIGVSGANVLTF TGTGCCAGCAGAATCGGGGTTTCTGGGGCCAACGTCCTGACTTTC
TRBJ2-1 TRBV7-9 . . CASSSLNWNEQFF TGTGCCAGCAGCTCCCTAAATTGGAATGAGCAGTTCTTC
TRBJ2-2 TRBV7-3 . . CASRPTGNTGELFF TGTGCCAGCAGGCCTACAGGGAACACCGGGGAGCTGTTTTTT
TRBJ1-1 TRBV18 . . CASSPGSDPNTEAFF TGTGCCAGCTCACCGGGGTCAGACCCGAACACTGAAGCTTTCTTT
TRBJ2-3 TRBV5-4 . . CASSASTAADTQYF TGTGCCAGCAGCGCATCGACTGCTGCAGATACGCAGTATTTT
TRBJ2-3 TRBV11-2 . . CASSLDVGADTQYF TGTGCCAGCAGCTTAGATGTAGGGGCAGATACGCAGTATTTT
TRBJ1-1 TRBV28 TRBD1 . CASSSTGRGDTEAFF TGTGCCAGCAGTTCGACAGGGAGGGGCGACACTGAAGCTTTCTTT
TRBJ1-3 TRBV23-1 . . CASPRDILYF TGCGCCAGTCCCCGGGACATCTTATATTTT
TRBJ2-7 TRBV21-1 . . CASSNVRVSYEQYF TGTGCCAGCAGCAATGTGCGGGTCTCCTACGAGCAGTACTTC
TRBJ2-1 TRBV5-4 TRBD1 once CASIRQGVENEQFF TGTGCCAGCATAAGACAGGGGGTCGAGAATGAGCAGTTCTTC
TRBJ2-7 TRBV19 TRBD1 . CASSIRLGQGGYEQYF TGTGCCAGTAGTATCCGGCTGGGACAGGGCGGCTACGAGCAGTACTTC
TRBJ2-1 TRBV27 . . CASSLMGRSSSYNEQFF TGTGCCAGCAGTTTAATGGGTAGAAGCAGCTCCTACAATGAGCAGTTCTTC
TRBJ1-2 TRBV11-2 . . CASRLITNYGYTF TGTGCCAGCAGACTGATAACTAACTATGGCTACACCTTC
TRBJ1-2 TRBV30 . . CAWSSETNYGYTF TGTGCCTGGAGTTCTGAGACTAACTATGGCTACACCTTC
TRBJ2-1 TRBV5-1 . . CASSLGGAYNEQFF TGCGCCAGCAGCCTGGGTGGGGCTTACAATGAGCAGTTCTTC
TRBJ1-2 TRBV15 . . CATSRVSDNHYGYTF TGTGCCACCAGCAGGGTCTCGGACAATCACTATGGCTACACCTTC
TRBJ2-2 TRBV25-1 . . CASGSRGLTGELFF TGTGCCAGCGGAAGCAGGGGTCTCACCGGGGAGCTGTTTTTT
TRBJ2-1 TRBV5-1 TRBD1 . CASSMGQGNNEQFF TGCGCCAGCAGCATGGGACAGGGGAACAATGAGCAGTTCTTC
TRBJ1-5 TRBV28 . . CASSAQQVSNQPQHF TGTGCCAGCAGTGCTCAACAGGTTAGCAATCAGCCCCAGCATTTT
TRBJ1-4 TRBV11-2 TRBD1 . CASSARDRGREKLFF TGTGCCAGCAGCGCCCGGGACAGGGGGCGAGAAAAACTGTTTTTT
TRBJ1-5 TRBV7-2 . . CASSFEHLNQPQHF TGTGCCAGCAGCTTCGAGCATTTGAATCAGCCCCAGCATTTT
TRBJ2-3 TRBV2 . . CASRKTDYNTDTQYF TGTGCCAGCAGGAAAACAGACTACAACACAGATACGCAGTATTTT
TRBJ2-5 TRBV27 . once CASSFIGGYQETQYF TGTGCCAGCAGTTTCATTGGCGGGTACCAAGAGACCCAGTACTTC
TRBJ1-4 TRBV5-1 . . CASSVPFGSTNEKLFF TGCGCCAGCAGCGTTCCATTCGGATCAACTAATGAAAAACTGTTTTTT
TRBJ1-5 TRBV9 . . CASSVEGGPYSNQPQHF TGTGCCAGCAGCGTAGAGGGCGGACCCTATAGCAATCAGCCCCAGCATTTT
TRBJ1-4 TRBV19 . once CASSIGGTQGEKLFF TGTGCCAGTAGTATCGGTGGGACCCAGGGGGAAAAACTGTTTTTT
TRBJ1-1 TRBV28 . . CASSSGANTEAFF TGTGCCAGCAGCTCCGGGGCAAACACTGAAGCTTTCTTT